Listed below are T cell receptor beta chains from one sample, sequenced in a study of blood T cell repertoires in COVID-19. Measured with immunoSEQ multiplex PCR; TCRdb has only the in-frame clones, and not every one. The sample has roughly 27,000 clones; more than 75% are singletons. What was sequenced was peripheral blood. These receptor sequences come from a human donor in a cohort sampled during active COVID-19. Both conserved end residues are part of each CDR3. The order of the fields is D gene, J gene, V gene, clone size, CDR3 protein, CDR3 DNA. D genes are given only for firm matches. Not all rows give a size; the values are once, few, many and, for expanded clones, a class.

NA TRBJ1-1 TRBV7-6 NA CASSPFGGAGVEAFF TGTGCCAGCAGCCCTTTCGGAGGGGCCGGTGTGGAAGCTTTCTTT
TRBD1 TRBJ1-4 TRBV3-1/TRBV3-2 NA CASSHGDRGGNEKLFF TGTGCCAGCAGCCACGGCGACAGGGGAGGTAATGAAAAACTGTTTTTT
TRBD2 TRBJ2-3 TRBV27 few CASSPSHPTSGDTQYF TGTGCCAGCAGTCCCTCCCACCCGACTAGCGGAGATACGCAGTATTTT
NA TRBJ2-3 TRBV5-1 NA CASGPEEDTQYF TGCGCCAGCGGCCCCGAGGAAGATACGCAGTATTTT
NA TRBJ2-5 TRBV3-1/TRBV3-2 NA CASSPSGAWETQYF TGTGCCAGCAGCCCGTCAGGGGCGTGGGAGACCCAGTACTTC
NA TRBJ1-3 TRBV3-1/TRBV3-2 once CASSPTGFGNTIYF TGTGCCAGCAGCCCTACAGGGTTTGGAAACACCATATATTTT
TRBD1 TRBJ1-2 TRBV19 NA CASSGTGTYGYTF TGTGCCAGCTCCGGGACAGGGACCTATGGCTACACCTTC
TRBD1 TRBJ2-7 TRBV6-6 once CASSYQTGGPYEQYF TGTGCCAGCAGTTACCAGACAGGGGGCCCCTACGAGCAGTACTTC
TRBD1 TRBJ2-1 TRBV29-1 NA CSVETWTGGDEQFF TGCAGCGTTGAAACCTGGACAGGGGGCGATGAGCAGTTCTTC
NA TRBJ1-3 TRBV2 NA CASSGEGNTIYF TGTGCCAGCAGTGGCGAGGGTAACACCATATATTTT
NA TRBJ1-5 TRBV6-2/TRBV6-3 NA CASSYEGSSHQPQHF TGTGCCAGCAGTTACGAGGGTTCTTCCCATCAGCCCCAGCATTTT
NA TRBJ1-1 TRBV6-5 NA CASSSIGGNTEAFF TGTGCCAGCAGTTCCATCGGAGGGAACACTGAAGCTTTCTTT
NA TRBJ1-6 TRBV4-3 NA CASSQFQGIDSPLHF TGCGCCAGCAGCCAATTCCAGGGAATTGATTCACCCCTCCACTTT
TRBD1 TRBJ1-5 TRBV28 few CASRGQGVNQPQHF TGTGCCAGCAGGGGACAGGGGGTCAATCAGCCCCAGCATTTT
NA TRBJ2-5 TRBV6-5 NA CASSTGLTGWPQYF TGTGCCAGCAGTACCGGCCTGACAGGTTGGCCCCAGTACTTC
NA TRBJ2-5 TRBV13 NA CASSSWDSQETQYF TGTGCCAGCAGCTCCTGGGACTCACAAGAGACCCAGTACTTC
TRBD2 TRBJ2-3 TRBV5-4 NA CASRKERGGPADTQYF TGTGCCAGCAGGAAGGAGCGGGGGGGCCCTGCAGATACGCAGTATTTT
TRBD1 TRBJ2-7 TRBV2 NA CASIATGGSYEQYF TGTGCCAGCATCGCGACAGGGGGCTCCTACGAGCAGTACTTC
TRBD1 TRBJ1-1 TRBV5-5 once CASSLAASGGYTEAFF TGTGCCAGCAGCTTGGCCGCGTCAGGGGGCTATACTGAAGCTTTCTTT
NA TRBJ1-3 TRBV15 NA CATSTPGNTIYF TGTGCCACCAGCACTCCCGGAAACACCATATATTTT
TRBD2 TRBJ2-3 TRBV15 NA CATSRGELAGGTDTQYF TGTGCCACCAGCAGAGGGGAACTAGCGGGGGGCACAGATACGCAGTATTTT
NA TRBJ1-1 TRBV5-1 NA CASSPDTLNTEAFF TGCGCCAGCAGCCCGGACACGTTGAACACTGAAGCTTTCTTT
NA TRBJ2-7 TRBV11-2 NA CASSEGGDSYEQYF TGTGCCAGCAGCGAAGGCGGCGACTCCTACGAGCAGTACTTC
NA TRBJ2-6 TRBV6-4 NA CASSDSGGSGANVLTF TGTGCCAGCAGTGACTCAGGGGGCTCTGGGGCCAACGTCCTGACTTTC
NA TRBJ2-6 TRBV9 NA CASSALTVGANVLTF TGTGCCAGCAGCGCCCTAACCGTGGGGGCCAACGTCCTGACTTTC
NA TRBJ1-5 TRBV6-5 NA CATAVGSNQPQHF TGTGCCACCGCGGTGGGTAGCAATCAGCCCCAGCATTTT
NA TRBJ1-2 TRBV6-2/TRBV6-3 NA CASSYSIGAGENYGYTF TGTGCCAGCAGTTACTCGATTGGGGCAGGCGAGAACTATGGCTACACCTTC
NA TRBJ2-7 TRBV11-2 once CASSLGQGMGEQYF TGTGCCAGCAGCTTAGGCCAGGGGATGGGGGAGCAGTACTTC
NA TRBJ1-6 TRBV7-2 once CASSSHRSSYNSPLHF TGTGCCAGCAGCTCCCACAGAAGCTCCTATAATTCACCCCTCCACTTT
TRBD2 TRBJ2-2 TRBV6-2/TRBV6-3 NA CASSRPGRGGTGELFF TGTGCCAGCAGCCGGCCGGGGAGGGGAGGCACCGGGGAGCTGTTTTTT
NA TRBJ2-2 TRBV27 NA CASSLRGGNTGELFF TGTGCCAGCAGTCTCCGGGGTGGGAACACCGGGGAGCTGTTTTTT
NA TRBJ2-5 TRBV19 NA CASREGLRYF TGTGCCAGTAGGGAGGGACTTCGTTACTTC
TRBD1 TRBJ1-1 TRBV3-1/TRBV3-2 NA CASSTSTGVNTEAFF TGTGCCAGCAGCACTTCGACAGGGGTGAACACTGAAGCTTTCTTT